This TCR beta chain derives from a study of naive and memory T cell subsets. Turning to this clonotype: Its antigen is unidentified.

An equimolar mix of two oligonucleotides served as the beta constant-region primer for TRBC1 and TRBC2. Nested alpha and beta constant-region primers with the SP2 primer drove four PCR rounds on ligated cDNA. TCRdb itself ran the UMI-ligation and nested PCR reads through MiXCR, one entry per CDR3 protein. The repertoire holds about 140,000 distinct CDR3 sequences, approximately 21% seen once, with roughly 0.6% in the top ten. Findings and caveats of the study: A few larger clonotypes appeared in naive repertoires, especially CD8, possibly memory cells re-expressing CD45RA.

V was pared by 4 bases and J by 0 bases, with 8 bases of the junction left unmatched. CDR1 LGHDT and CDR2 YNNKEL come from the germline V gene (reference sequence). CDR3 length: 16 amino acids. The origin of this receptor is a human donor in good health. Sequencing used naive CD8+ T cells from blood. The chain employs TRBV3-1 and TRBJ2-7; 8 nucleotides line up with TRBD1. CDR3 in DNA: TGTGCCAGCAGCCCGGGACAGGCCCTCCTCTCCTACGAGCAGTACTTC. This gives the protein CASSPGQALLSYEQYF.